These 2 T cell receptor beta chains originate from one sample sequenced in a study of blood T cell repertoires in COVID-19. The repertoire was sequenced with immunoSEQ multiplex PCR; TCRdb's copy has only in-frame clones and lacks some. The sample carries under 250,000 clones, over 70% recorded once. The source material was peripheral blood. The receptors stem from a woman at least 80 years old with acute or convalescent COVID-19.

CDR3 in amino acids: CAISAFGGPSNYGYTF. CDR3 nucleotides: TGTGCCATCAGTGCTTTTGGGGGCCCATCTAACTATGGCTACACCTTC. The gene calls are TRBV10-3 and TRBJ1-2, with D possibly matching TRBD1 (6 bases). Per germline, CDR1 ENHRY and CDR2 SYGVKD. The V gene lost 4 bases and the J gene lost 0 bases, with 15 bases spanning the gap. The length of the CDR3 is 16 residues.

This clone was observed once. V and J are TRBV5-4 and TRBJ2-4; possibly TRBD1 for D (7 bases). The V end lost 4 bases, the J end lost 8 bases, and 16 bases lay between the germline ends. This CDR3 comprises 14 residues. CDR1 and CDR2 (germline): SGHNT, YYREEE (reference sequence). The CDR3 protein is CASSLQGRRDIQYF. The CDR3 bases are TGTGCCAGCAGCCTACAGGGGCGGAGGGACATTCAGTACTTC.